Listed below are T cell receptor beta chains from one sample, sequenced in a study of cytomegalovirus exposure and HLA in healthy donors. TCRdb's copy holds only in-frame clones and misses some; the assay was immunoSEQ multiplex PCR. The profile shows 95,000 to 110,000 clones, approximately 72% of them singletons. Input material: PBMCs. The receptors come from a woman aged 45-60 years in good health and CMV-seronegative. Each CDR3 is given with its conserved first and last residue. D genes are given only for firm matches. The listing skips clone size in some rows; elsewhere it reads once, few, many or a size class.

V gene: TRBV7-2
D gene: -
clone size: -
J gene: TRBJ1-6
CDR3 DNA: TGTGCCAGCAGCGTAACAGCCCTGAATTCACCCCTCCACTTT
CDR3 protein: CASSVTALNSPLHF

V gene: TRBV7-9
D gene: -
clone size: -
J gene: TRBJ2-1
CDR3 DNA: TGTGCCAGCAGCTTTGATGGGGGAGGCTCCTACAATGAGCAGTTCTTC
CDR3 protein: CASSFDGGGSYNEQFF

V gene: TRBV5-1
D gene: TRBD1
clone size: -
J gene: TRBJ2-1
CDR3 DNA: TGCGCCAGCAGCTTGGGGGACAGAGGTGGTTCAATTCGGGTGAATGAGCAGTTCTTC
CDR3 protein: CASSLGDRGGSIRVNEQFF

V gene: TRBV18
D gene: -
clone size: -
J gene: TRBJ1-2
CDR3 DNA: TGTGCCAGCTCACCATCAGATGACTATGGCTACACCTTC
CDR3 protein: CASSPSDDYGYTF

V gene: TRBV4-1
D gene: TRBD1
clone size: few
J gene: TRBJ1-2
CDR3 DNA: TGCGCCAGCAGCCAAGGACAGGGAGCAAACTATGGCTACACCTTC
CDR3 protein: CASSQGQGANYGYTF

V gene: TRBV5-1
D gene: -
clone size: once
J gene: TRBJ2-7
CDR3 DNA: TGCGCCAGCAGCGCATCACCCTATCCGTACGAGCAGTACTTC
CDR3 protein: CASSASPYPYEQYF

V gene: TRBV19
D gene: TRBD1
clone size: -
J gene: TRBJ1-4
CDR3 DNA: TGTGCCAGTAGTATACAGGGGGCTAATGAAAAACTGTTTTTT
CDR3 protein: CASSIQGANEKLFF

V gene: TRBV14
D gene: TRBD2
clone size: few
J gene: TRBJ2-3
CDR3 DNA: TGTGCCAGCAGCCAAGAAGGAGCGGGAAAGTCAGATACGCAGTATTTT
CDR3 protein: CASSQEGAGKSDTQYF

V gene: TRBV21-1
D gene: -
clone size: few
J gene: TRBJ1-5
CDR3 DNA: TGTGCCAGCAACCCCCATCCCGGGCGGGGCAATCAGCCCCAGCATTTT
CDR3 protein: CASNPHPGRGNQPQHF

V gene: TRBV27
D gene: TRBD1
clone size: -
J gene: TRBJ2-7
CDR3 DNA: TGTGCCAGCAGTTCCGGACAGGGCTACGAGCAGTACTTC
CDR3 protein: CASSSGQGYEQYF

V gene: TRBV30
D gene: TRBD1
clone size: -
J gene: TRBJ2-3
CDR3 DNA: TGTGCCTGGAGTGCGGGACAGGGGTCAGATACGCAGTATTTT
CDR3 protein: CAWSAGQGSDTQYF

V gene: TRBV10-1
D gene: -
clone size: -
J gene: TRBJ2-2
CDR3 DNA: TGCGCCAGCAGCTCAACACCGAACACCGGGGAGCTGTTTTTT
CDR3 protein: CASSSTPNTGELFF

V gene: TRBV6-4
D gene: -
clone size: -
J gene: TRBJ2-2
CDR3 DNA: TGTGCCCCCATCGGAGGGCCAACCACCGGGGAGCTGTTTTTT
CDR3 protein: CAPIGGPTTGELFF

V gene: TRBV7-6
D gene: -
clone size: few
J gene: TRBJ2-7
CDR3 DNA: TGTGCCAGCAGCCCCTCAGGGGACCACGAGCAGTACTTC
CDR3 protein: CASSPSGDHEQYF

V gene: TRBV2
D gene: -
clone size: few
J gene: TRBJ1-1
CDR3 DNA: TGTGCCAGTTTATGGGGGGGCACTGAAGCTTTCTTT
CDR3 protein: CASLWGGTEAFF

V gene: TRBV4-1
D gene: -
clone size: -
J gene: TRBJ2-3
CDR3 DNA: TGCGCCAGCAGCCATCCTGGGCGTTCTAGCACAGATACGCAGTATTTT
CDR3 protein: CASSHPGRSSTDTQYF

V gene: TRBV7-2
D gene: -
clone size: -
J gene: TRBJ2-1
CDR3 DNA: TGTGCCAGCAGCTTATCCGGCGGGCCGTCACTCTACAATGAGCAGTTCTTC
CDR3 protein: CASSLSGGPSLYNEQFF

V gene: TRBV29-1
D gene: TRBD1
clone size: -
J gene: TRBJ2-7
CDR3 DNA: TGCAGCGTTAGAGGTAGGGTCGTCCAGGGGGCTCTCTACGAGCAGTACTTC
CDR3 protein: CSVRGRVVQGALYEQYF

V gene: TRBV5-1
D gene: -
clone size: few
J gene: TRBJ1-4
CDR3 DNA: TGCGCCAGCAGCTTGGGACAGGTAGATGAAAAACTGTTTTTT
CDR3 protein: CASSLGQVDEKLFF

V gene: TRBV9
D gene: -
clone size: few
J gene: TRBJ2-2
CDR3 DNA: TGTGCCAGCAGCGTAGTATCGACGGAGGGGGAGCTGTTTTTT
CDR3 protein: CASSVVSTEGELFF

V gene: TRBV6-1
D gene: TRBD2
clone size: -
J gene: TRBJ2-1
CDR3 DNA: TGTGCCAGCAGAGCCCGACTAGCGTCTGAGCAGTTCTTC
CDR3 protein: CASRARLASEQFF

V gene: TRBV5-1
D gene: -
clone size: -
J gene: TRBJ1-4
CDR3 DNA: TGCGCCAGCAAGTCGGGAGTCACTAATGAAAAACTGTTTTTT
CDR3 protein: CASKSGVTNEKLFF

V gene: TRBV4-2
D gene: -
clone size: -
J gene: TRBJ1-1
CDR3 DNA: TGTGCCAGCAGCCAAGACCGGGTCCCAAATCGAGAAAACACTGAAGCTTTCTTT
CDR3 protein: CASSQDRVPNRENTEAFF

V gene: TRBV4-1
D gene: TRBD1
clone size: few
J gene: TRBJ2-3
CDR3 DNA: TGCGCCAGCAGCCAGACAGGGGCCGTCACAGATACGCAGTATTTT
CDR3 protein: CASSQTGAVTDTQYF

V gene: TRBV6-1
D gene: TRBD1
clone size: -
J gene: TRBJ1-5
CDR3 DNA: TGTGCCAGCAGTGAAAGGGGACAGGGGCGGTATAGCAATCAGCCCCAGCATTTT
CDR3 protein: CASSERGQGRYSNQPQHF

V gene: TRBV7-9
D gene: TRBD2
clone size: once
J gene: TRBJ2-1
CDR3 DNA: TGTGCCAGCAGCTTAGGGTCTAGCGGATTCAATGAGCAGTTCTTC
CDR3 protein: CASSLGSSGFNEQFF

V gene: TRBV2
D gene: -
clone size: -
J gene: TRBJ2-7
CDR3 DNA: TGTGCCAGCAGTGAACGTGGGGCCTCCTACGAGCAGTACTTC
CDR3 protein: CASSERGASYEQYF

V gene: TRBV30
D gene: -
clone size: -
J gene: TRBJ1-4
CDR3 DNA: TGTGCCTGGACTCCCCCTTTGACTAATGAAAAACTGTTTTTT
CDR3 protein: CAWTPPLTNEKLFF